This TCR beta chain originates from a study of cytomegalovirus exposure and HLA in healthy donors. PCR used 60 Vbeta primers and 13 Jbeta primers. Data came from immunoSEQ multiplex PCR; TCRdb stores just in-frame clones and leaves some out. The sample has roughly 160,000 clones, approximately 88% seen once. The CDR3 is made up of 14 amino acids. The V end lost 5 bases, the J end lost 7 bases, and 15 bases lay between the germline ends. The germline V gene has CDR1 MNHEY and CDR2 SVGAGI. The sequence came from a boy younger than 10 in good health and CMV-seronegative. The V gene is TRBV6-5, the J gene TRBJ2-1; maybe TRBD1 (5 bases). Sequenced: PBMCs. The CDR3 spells CASSNPIRVNEQFF. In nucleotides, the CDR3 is TGTGCCAGCAGTAACCCTATCAGGGTTAATGAGCAGTTCTTC.